The present entry profiles one T cell receptor (beta chain) with its context. PCR primers comprised 60 Vbeta and 13 Jbeta primers. Sequencing was performed with immunoSEQ multiplex PCR; in TCRdb, only in-frame clones are kept and a portion is missing. The sample has some 180,000 clones; around 84% are singletons. The CDR3 totals 14 residues. Germline CDR1 SGHNT, CDR2 YYREEE (reference sequence). V lost 1 base to trimming and J lost 2 bases, with 7 bases between them. The data stem from a study of cytomegalovirus exposure and HLA in healthy donors. Sequencing was carried out using PBMCs. J is TRBJ1-3 and V is TRBV5-4; unclear D gene. The clonotype originates from a woman between 18 and 29 years old in good health and CMV-seronegative. The CDR3 DNA sequence: TGTGCCAGCAGCTTGCACAACGCTGGAAACACCATATATTTT. This translates into CASSLHNAGNTIYF.